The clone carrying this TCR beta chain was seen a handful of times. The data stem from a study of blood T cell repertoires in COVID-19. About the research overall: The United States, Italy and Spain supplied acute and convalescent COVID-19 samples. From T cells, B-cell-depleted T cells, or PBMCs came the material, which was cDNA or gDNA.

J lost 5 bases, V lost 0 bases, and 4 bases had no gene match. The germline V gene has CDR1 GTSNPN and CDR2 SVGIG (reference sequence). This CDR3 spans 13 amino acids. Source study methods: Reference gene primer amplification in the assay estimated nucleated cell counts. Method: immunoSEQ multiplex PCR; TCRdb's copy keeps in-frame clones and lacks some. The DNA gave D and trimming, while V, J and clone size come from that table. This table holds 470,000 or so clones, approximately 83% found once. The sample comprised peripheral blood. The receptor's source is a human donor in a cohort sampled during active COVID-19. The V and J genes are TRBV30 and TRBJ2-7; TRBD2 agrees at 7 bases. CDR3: CAWSVRAGHEQYF. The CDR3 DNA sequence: TGTGCCTGGAGTGTACGAGCGGGGCACGAGCAGTACTTC. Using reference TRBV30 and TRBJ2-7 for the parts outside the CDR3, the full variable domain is SQTIHQWPATLVQPVGSPLSLECTVEGTSNPNLYWYRQAAGRGLQLLFYSVGIGQISSEVPQNLSASRPQDRQFILSSKKLLLSDSGFYLCAWSVRAGHEQYFGPGTRLTVT.